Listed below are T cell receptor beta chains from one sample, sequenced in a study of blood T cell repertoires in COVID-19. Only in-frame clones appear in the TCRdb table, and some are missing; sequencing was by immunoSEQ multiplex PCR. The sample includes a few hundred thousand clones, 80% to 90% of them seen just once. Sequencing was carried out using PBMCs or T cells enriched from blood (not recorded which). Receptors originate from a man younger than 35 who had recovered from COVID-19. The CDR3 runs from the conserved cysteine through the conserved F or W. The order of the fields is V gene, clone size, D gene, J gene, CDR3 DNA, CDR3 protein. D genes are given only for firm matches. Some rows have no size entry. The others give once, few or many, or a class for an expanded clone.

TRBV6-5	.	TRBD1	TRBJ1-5	TGTGCCAGCAGTTACGGGACAGGAGGTCAGCCCCAGCATTTT	CASSYGTGGQPQHF
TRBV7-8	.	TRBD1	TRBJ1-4	TGTGCCAGCAGCTTGGGACAGTCACATGAAAAACTGTTTTTT	CASSLGQSHEKLFF
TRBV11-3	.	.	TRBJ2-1	TGTGCCAGCAGCTTTGGGGGCCTCTACAATGAGCAGTTCTTC	CASSFGGLYNEQFF
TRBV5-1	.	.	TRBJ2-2	TGCGCCAGCAGCTTGGATGGGGAGCCGGTCACCGGGGAGCTGTTTTTT	CASSLDGEPVTGELFF
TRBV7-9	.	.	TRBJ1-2	TGTGCCAGCAGCCTGCATCTTACAGCAGGCTATGGCTACACCTTC	CASSLHLTAGYGYTF
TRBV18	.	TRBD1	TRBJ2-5	TGTGCCAGCTCTCCGGACAGGTTTGGGACCCAGTACTTC	CASSPDRFGTQYF
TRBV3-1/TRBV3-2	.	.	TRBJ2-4	TGTGCCAGCAGCCAAGGGCAGGCGAACATTCAGTACTTC	CASSQGQANIQYF
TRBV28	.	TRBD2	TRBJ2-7	TGTGCCAGCAGTTCCCTAGCGGATATAACCTACGAGCAGTACTTC	CASSSLADITYEQYF
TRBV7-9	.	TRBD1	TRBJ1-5	TGTGCCAGCAGCTTGGGGACAGGGAATCAGCCCCAGCATTTT	CASSLGTGNQPQHF
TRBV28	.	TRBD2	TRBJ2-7	TGTGCCAGCAGTTCTCCCGGGACTAGCGGGAGCTTCGAGCAGTACTTC	CASSSPGTSGSFEQYF
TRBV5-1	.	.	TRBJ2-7	TGCGCCAGCAGCCGGACAGATAATTCGGGATACGAGCAGTACTTC	CASSRTDNSGYEQYF
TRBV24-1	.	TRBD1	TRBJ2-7	TGTGCCACCCCAAGGACAGGGTTGAAGGTCGGGCAGTACTTC	CATPRTGLKVGQYF
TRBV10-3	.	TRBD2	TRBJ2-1	TGTGCCATCAGGGGGGGACTAGCGGTCTATGAGCAGTTCTTC	CAIRGGLAVYEQFF
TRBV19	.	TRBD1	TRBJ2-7	TGTGCCAGTAGAGGGACAGCCTACGAGCAGTACTTC	CASRGTAYEQYF
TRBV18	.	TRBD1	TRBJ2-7	TGTGCCAGCTCACCGACAACCGGGACAGGGTCCTACGAGCAGTACTTC	CASSPTTGTGSYEQYF
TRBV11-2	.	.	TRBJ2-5	TGTGCCAGCAGCTTGGGCGGGGCGGGGGAGACCCAGTACTTC	CASSLGGAGETQYF
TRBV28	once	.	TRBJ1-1	TGTGCCAGCCCCACCAGGGTAGAAGCTTTCTTT	CASPTRVEAFF
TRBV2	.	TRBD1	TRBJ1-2	TGTGCCAGCAGTGGAGGGACAGGGGGGTTCTATGGCTACACCTTC	CASSGGTGGFYGYTF
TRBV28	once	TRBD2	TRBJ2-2	TGTGCCAGCAGCCTACCCAGTAGCGGGAGGAAATCGAGGAACACCGGGGAGCTGTTTTTT	CASSLPSSGRKSRNTGELFF
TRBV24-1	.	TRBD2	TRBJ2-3	TGTGCCACCAGCGCGGGGGGTTTCACAGATACGCAGTATTTT	CATSAGGFTDTQYF
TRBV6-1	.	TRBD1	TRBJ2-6	TGTGCCAGCAGTGGGACGAATTACAGGGGGCCTGGGGCCAACGTCCTGACTTTC	CASSGTNYRGPGANVLTF
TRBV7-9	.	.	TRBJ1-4	TGTGCCAGCAGCTTAAGTTTAGACAGCCTTGCAACTAATGAAAAACTGTTTTTT	CASSLSLDSLATNEKLFF
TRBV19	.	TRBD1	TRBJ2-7	TGTGCCAGTAGTACCTCGCCGACAGGGCTCTACGAGCAGTACTTC	CASSTSPTGLYEQYF
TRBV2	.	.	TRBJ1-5	TGTGCCAGCAGTGAAAACCTAGCCGTGATTCAGCCCCAGCATTTT	CASSENLAVIQPQHF
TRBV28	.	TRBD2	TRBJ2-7	TGTGCCAGCAGTTTATGGGCTAGCGGGAGGGGGGAGCAGTACTTC	CASSLWASGRGEQYF
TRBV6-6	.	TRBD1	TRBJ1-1	TGTGCCAGCAGCCGATTCGGGACAGGGGCCATGAACACTGAAGCTTTCTTT	CASSRFGTGAMNTEAFF
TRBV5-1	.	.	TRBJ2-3	TGCGCCAGCAGCGCAGAACAGGGAATAGATACGCAGTATTTT	CASSAEQGIDTQYF
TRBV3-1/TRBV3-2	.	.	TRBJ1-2	TGTGCCAGCAGCCAAGAGGACAGTGCTAACTATGGCTACACCTTC	CASSQEDSANYGYTF
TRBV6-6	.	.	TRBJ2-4	TGTGCCAGCGGTGGAGGCCTAAACATTCAGTACTTC	CASGGGLNIQYF